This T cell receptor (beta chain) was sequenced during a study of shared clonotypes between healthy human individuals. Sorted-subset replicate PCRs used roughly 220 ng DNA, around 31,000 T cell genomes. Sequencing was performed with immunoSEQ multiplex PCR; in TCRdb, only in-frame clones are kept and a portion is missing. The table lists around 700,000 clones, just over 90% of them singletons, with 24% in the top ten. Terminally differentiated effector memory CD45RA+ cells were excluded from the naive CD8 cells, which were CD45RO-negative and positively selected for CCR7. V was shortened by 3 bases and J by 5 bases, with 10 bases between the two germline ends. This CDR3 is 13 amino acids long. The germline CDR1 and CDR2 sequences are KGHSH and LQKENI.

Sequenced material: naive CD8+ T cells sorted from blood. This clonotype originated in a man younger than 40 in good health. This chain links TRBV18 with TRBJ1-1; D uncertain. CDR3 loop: CASSPTDGTEAFF. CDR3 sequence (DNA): TGTGCCAGCTCACCGACGGACGGAACTGAAGCTTTCTTT.